These 24 T cell receptor beta chains came from one sample sequenced in a study of CD8+ T cells in alopecia areata. Treatment in this sample: oral pan-JAK inhibitor, 5-10 mg twice daily. As the sequencing template, cDNA was produced by extracting RNA and reverse transcribing it. The repertoire was sequenced with immunoSEQ multiplex PCR; TCRdb's copy has only in-frame clones and lacks some. Altogether 75,000 to 100,000 clones are present, about 71% being singletons, with the ten largest covering approximately 15%. This sample comprised CD8+ T cells sorted from blood, obtained at week 44, from a patient treated with tofacitinib. These receptors originate from a human donor with alopecia areata.

This rearrangement joins TRBV29-1 to TRBJ1-2; no clear D. Germline lookup yields CDR1 SQVTM and CDR2 ANQGSEA. V shed 7 bases and J shed 4 bases, with 19 bases lying between them. The CDR3 is made up of 14 amino acids. CDR3 in DNA: TGCAGCGCCCAATCGACTGGCGCGGGCTATGGCTACACCTTC. Protein sequence: CSAQSTGAGYGYTF.

This clone was counted between two and nine times. The chain's CDR3 is CASSSPRVPSTDTQYF. For the CDR3, the DNA is TGTGCCAGCAGCTCACCCCGGGTCCCTAGCACAGATACGCAGTATTTT. V usage is TRBV7-8 and J usage is TRBJ2-3; D gene ambiguous. The CDR3 length is 16 residues. Trimming removed 4 bases from V and 0 bases from J, with 14 bases in between. Germline CDR1 is SGHVS and CDR2 is FQNEAQ.

The V call is TRBV6-1, the J call TRBJ1-2; 8 bases line up with TRBD1. The V segment lost 2 bases and the J segment 2 bases; nucleotides outside the gene matches: 10. CDR1 is MNHNS and CDR2 is SASEGT in the germline V gene. This CDR3 has 17 residues. The DNA of the CDR3 is TGTGCCAGCAGTGAATTTACAGGGGGTACTACGAACTATGGCTACACCTTC. This encodes CASSEFTGGTTNYGYTF.

Of note for this clone: One end of the junction fails to match germline, which may point to a read error. Other DNA sequences in the same sample also yield this CDR3. The CDR3 region is CATPDRDTEAFF. Written as DNA, the CDR3 is TGCGCCACCCCGGACAGGGACACTGAAGCTTTCTTT. This chain joins TRBV13 and TRBJ1-1; 8 bases agree with TRBD1. Germline CDR1 and CDR2: PRHDT and FYEKMQ (reference sequence). The CDR3 length is 12 residues.

The chain combines TRBV4-3 with TRBJ2-1; 11 nucleotides match TRBD2. V dropped 3 bases and J dropped 5; count of bases not matched to a gene: 3. CDR3 length: 15 residues. In germline, CDR1 is LGHNA, CDR2 YSLEER. CDR3 protein: CASSHRSGGDNEQFF. As DNA, the CDR3 is TGCGCCAGCAGCCACCGTAGCGGGGGGGACAATGAGCAGTTCTTC.

This clone has more than one count but fewer than ten. The J gene is TRBJ2-7, the V gene TRBV30, with D maybe TRBD2 (7 bases). CDR1 is GTSNPN, CDR2 SVGIG, per germline (reference sequence). V was trimmed by 1 base and J by 3 bases, leaving 13 bases between them. The CDR3 extends over 14 amino acids. CDR3 protein: CAWSEGGPGYEQYF. The CDR3 DNA sequence: TGTGCCTGGAGTGAGGGGGGGCCGGGCTACGAGCAGTACTTC.

The CDR3 sequence: CASSLSEHEAFF. CDR3 DNA sequence: TGCGCCAGCAGCTTGTCCGAACATGAAGCTTTCTTT. The chain employs TRBV5-1 and TRBJ1-1; D is unresolved. With 1 base removed from V and 7 bases from J, the gap between germline ends came to 8 bases. The CDR3 totals 12 residues. Germline V gene data show CDR1 as SGHRS and CDR2 as YFSETQ.

This clone was seen a single time. V is TRBV2 and J is TRBJ1-5, with 7 bases that match TRBD1. CDR3 length: 15 residues. Losses at the gene ends were 0 bases for V and 7 bases for J; bases not matched to a gene: 6. Germline CDR1 and CDR2: SNHLY and FYNNEI. CDR3 in amino acids: CASSEARQGIQPQHF. The CDR3, as DNA: TGTGCCAGCAGTGAAGCAAGACAGGGAATACAGCCCCAGCATTTT. Full variable domain (outside the CDR3, taken from reference TRBV2 and TRBJ1-5): EPEVTQTPSHQVTQMGQEVILRCVPISNHLYFYWYRQILGQKVEFLVSFYNNEISEKSEIFDDQFSVERPDGSNFTLKIRSTKLEDSAMYFCASSEARQGIQPQHFGDGTRLSIL.

The chain carries TRBV19 and TRBJ1-5, with D perhaps TRBD1 (6 bases). Germline CDR1 is LNHDA and CDR2 is SQIVND (reference sequence). This CDR3 is 14 amino acids long. V was pared by 4 bases and J by 3 bases, with 10 bases between. CDR3 amino acids: CASSTRDTNQPQHF. The CDR3 DNA reads as TGTGCCAGTAGTACCCGGGACACCAATCAGCCCCAGCATTTT.

The chain is built from TRBV5-6 and TRBJ1-2; a weak D match, TRBD1 (6 bases). V was shortened by 4 bases and J by 5 bases, with 12 bases between the two germline ends. This CDR3 has 13 residues. Germline V gene data show CDR1 as SGHDT and CDR2 as YYEEEE. The CDR3 nucleotides are TGTGCCAGCAGCCGACAGGCCGAATATGGCTACACCTTC. The encoded protein is CASSRQAEYGYTF.

This chain joins TRBV4-3 and TRBJ2-3, with D perhaps TRBD1 (5 bases). The germline V gene encodes CDR1 LGHNA and CDR2 YSLEER. V lost 0 bases and J 6 bases, leaving 7 bases between the germline ends. The CDR3 extends over 13 amino acids. DNA for the CDR3: TGCGCCAGCAGCCAAGACAGGGTTGATACGCAGTATTTT. Translating it yields CASSQDRVDTQYF.

This clone was counted a few times. The chain recombines TRBV5-1 with TRBJ2-7, with TRBD1 matching over 9 bases. The germline V gene has CDR1 SGHRS and CDR2 YFSETQ. The CDR3 is 14 residues long. V lost 3 bases and J lost 2; bases outside the gene matches: 3. The chain's CDR3 is CASSSGTGTYEQYF. The CDR3, as DNA: TGCGCCAGCAGCTCCGGGACAGGGACCTACGAGCAGTACTTC.

The chain is built from TRBV5-1 and TRBJ2-7; 7 bases line up with TRBD1. V lost 2 bases, J lost 3 bases, and 8 bases stayed unmatched. The V gene's germline CDR1 is SGHRS and CDR2 YFSETQ. The CDR3 spans 15 residues. The CDR3 is CASSLSQDRNYEQYF. The CDR3 DNA is TGCGCCAGCAGCTTAAGTCAGGACAGGAACTACGAGCAGTACTTC.

This chain uses TRBV11-2 with TRBJ2-7; TRBD2 might be the D (6 bases). CDR3 size: 16 residues. Germline lookup yields CDR1 SGHAT and CDR2 FQNNGV. The V end lost 2 bases, the J end lost 1 base, and 15 bases lay between the germline ends. The CDR3 region has the DNA TGTGCCAGCAGCTTAACTAGCTACAGAGAATCCTACGAGCAGTACTTC. Its protein is CASSLTSYRESYEQYF.

This chain connects TRBV30 to TRBJ1-1; unclear D gene. Per germline, CDR1 GTSNPN and CDR2 SVGIG (reference sequence). Trimming cost V 4 bases and J 1 base, with 4 bases left between them. This CDR3 region has 11 residues. The CDR3 nucleotides read TGTGCCTGGATCCGGAACACTGAAGCTTTCTTT. This codes for CAWIRNTEAFF.

This chain joins TRBV6-1 and TRBJ1-6; 8 positions agree with TRBD1. Germline V CDR1 and CDR2: MNHNS, SASEGT. V lost 3 bases and J lost 5; bases outside the gene matches: 3. The CDR3 totals 15 residues. DNA for the CDR3: TGTGCCAGCAGTGAGGAGACAGGGGATAATTCACCCCTCCACTTT. Translation gives CASSEETGDNSPLHF.

This clone has just a few counts. The chain joins TRBV4-1 to TRBJ2-7, with D hard to call. In germline, CDR1 is MGHRA, CDR2 YSYEKL. Trimming removed 4 bases from V and 6 bases from J, with 16 bases in between. The CDR3 is 14 residues long. The CDR3 DNA reads as TGCGCCAGCAGCCCAAAACTGTCTGCTCGCGAGCAGTACTTC. Translated: CASSPKLSAREQYF.

The V and J genes are TRBV19 and TRBJ1-1; D remains unclear. Germline V CDR1 and CDR2: LNHDA, SQIVND (reference sequence). Deletions cut 5 bases from V and 1 base from J, with 8 bases between. There are 13 residues in the CDR3. The CDR3 here is CASSASENTEAFF. CDR3 bases: TGTGCCAGTAGTGCATCAGAGAACACTGAAGCTTTCTTT.

This clone was seen a handful of times. This rearrangement joins TRBV4-3 to TRBJ2-7; possibly TRBD1 for D (6 bases). V was pared by 4 bases and J by 0 bases, with 10 bases between. The germline V gene encodes CDR1 LGHNA and CDR2 YSLEER. The CDR3 is 14 amino acids. The CDR3: CASSPSTGSYEQYF. The CDR3 nucleotides read TGCGCCAGCAGCCCCTCGACAGGCTCCTACGAGCAGTACTTC.

This clone has just a few counts. J is TRBJ2-7 and V is TRBV10-3, with 10 bases fitting TRBD2. The CDR3 length is 13 residues. After removal of 11 bases from V and 4 bases from J, the junction contained 8 bases not matched to a gene. Per germline, CDR1 ENHRY and CDR2 SYGVKD. The CDR3 sequence: CAVSGGNPYEQYF. The CDR3 nucleotides are TGTGCCGTTAGCGGGGGGAACCCATACGAGCAGTACTTC.

The genes are TRBV30 and TRBJ2-2; 8 bases align to TRBD2. The CDR3 extends over 17 amino acids. J was trimmed by 0 bases and V by 4 bases; bases with no gene match: 10. The germline gives CDR1 GTSNPN, CDR2 SVGIG (reference sequence). CDR3 in DNA: TGTGCCTGGAAAGGGATAACGGGGGGGACGAACACCGGGGAGCTGTTTTTT. Amino acids: CAWKGITGGTNTGELFF. The entire variable domain, with the rest obtained from reference TRBV30 and TRBJ2-2, is as follows: SQTIHQWPATLVQPVGSPLSLECTVEGTSNPNLYWYRQAAGRGLQLLFYSVGIGQISSEVPQNLSASRPQDRQFILSSKKLLLSDSGFYLCAWKGITGGTNTGELFFGEGSRLTVL.

The CDR3 nucleotides read TGCAGCGCCCAAGGGACAGGGGGCATCACTGAAGCTTTCTTT. It encodes CSAQGTGGITEAFF. This rearrangement joins TRBV29-1 to TRBJ1-1, with 12 bases fitting TRBD1. V shed 7 bases and J 4 bases; nucleotides not matched to a gene: 7. This CDR3 region has 14 residues. Germline V lookup: CDR1 SQVTM, CDR2 ANQGSEA.

The CDR3 reads CASGGLAGSTDTQYF. CDR3 nucleotide sequence: TGTGCCAGCGGAGGACTAGCGGGGTCTACAGATACGCAGTATTTT. The J gene is TRBJ2-3, the V gene TRBV2; TRBD2 matches at 12 bases. Germline CDR1 is SNHLY and CDR2 is FYNNEI. Trimming cost V 8 bases and J 3 bases; bases outside gene matches: 6. The CDR3 runs 15 residues.

This rearrangement joins TRBV29-1 to TRBJ1-5; D may be TRBD1 (5 bases). CDR3 length: 13 residues. Germline V lookup: CDR1 SQVTM, CDR2 ANQGSEA. V was cut by 6 bases and J by 5 bases, with 14 bases left in between. The CDR3 nucleotides read TGCAGCGTGCTGGACAAGGACTATCAGCCCCAGCATTTT. Protein product: CSVLDKDYQPQHF.